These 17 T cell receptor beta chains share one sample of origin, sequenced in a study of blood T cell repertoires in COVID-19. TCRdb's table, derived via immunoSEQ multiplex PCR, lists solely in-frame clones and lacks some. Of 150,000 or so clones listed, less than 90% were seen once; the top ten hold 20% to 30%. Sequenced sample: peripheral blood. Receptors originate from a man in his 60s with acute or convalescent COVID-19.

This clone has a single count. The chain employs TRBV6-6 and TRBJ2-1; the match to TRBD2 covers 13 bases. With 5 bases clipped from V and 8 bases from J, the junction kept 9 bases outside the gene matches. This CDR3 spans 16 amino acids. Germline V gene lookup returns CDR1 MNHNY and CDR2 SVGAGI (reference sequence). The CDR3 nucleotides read TGTGCCAGCAGTCGACTAGCGGGAGGACCTGACTATGAGCAGTTCTTC. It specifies CASSRLAGGPDYEQFF.

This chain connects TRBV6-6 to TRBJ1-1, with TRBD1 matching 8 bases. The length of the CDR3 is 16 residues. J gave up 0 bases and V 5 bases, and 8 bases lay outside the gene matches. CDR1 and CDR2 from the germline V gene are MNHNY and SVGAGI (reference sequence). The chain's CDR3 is CASSGTGEIMNTEAFF. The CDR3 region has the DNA TGTGCCAGCAGTGGGACAGGAGAAATAATGAACACTGAAGCTTTCTTT.

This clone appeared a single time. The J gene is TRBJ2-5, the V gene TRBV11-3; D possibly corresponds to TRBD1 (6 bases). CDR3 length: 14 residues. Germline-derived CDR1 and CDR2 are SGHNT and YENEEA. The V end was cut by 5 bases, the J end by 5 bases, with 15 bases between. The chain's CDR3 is CASSPFGQRETQYF. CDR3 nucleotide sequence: TGTGCCAGCAGCCCGTTCGGACAGCGGGAGACCCAGTACTTC. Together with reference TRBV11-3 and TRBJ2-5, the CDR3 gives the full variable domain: EAGVVQSPRYKIIEKKQPVAFWCNPISGHNTLYWYLQNLGQGPELLIRYENEEAVDDSQLPKDRFSAERLKGVDSTLKIQPAELGDSAVYLCASSPFGQRETQYFGPGTRLLVL.

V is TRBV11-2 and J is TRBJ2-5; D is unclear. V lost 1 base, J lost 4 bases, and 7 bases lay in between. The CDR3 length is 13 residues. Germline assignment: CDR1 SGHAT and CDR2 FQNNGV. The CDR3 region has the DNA TGTGCCAGCAGCTTAGGACTTAGAGAGACCCAGTACTTC. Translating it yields CASSLGLRETQYF.

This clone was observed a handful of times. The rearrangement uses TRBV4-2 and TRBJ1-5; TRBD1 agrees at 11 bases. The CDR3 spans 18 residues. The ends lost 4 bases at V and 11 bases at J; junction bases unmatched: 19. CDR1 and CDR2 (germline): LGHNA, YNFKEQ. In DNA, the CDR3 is TGTGCCAGCAGCCCGGTTCTCCACGGACAGGGGGCCGAATCAGCCCAGCATTTT. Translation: CASSPVLHGQGAESAQHF.

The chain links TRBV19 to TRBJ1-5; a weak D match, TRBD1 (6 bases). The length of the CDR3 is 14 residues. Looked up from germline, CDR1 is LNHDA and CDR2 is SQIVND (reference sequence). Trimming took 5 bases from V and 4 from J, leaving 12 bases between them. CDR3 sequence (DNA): TGTGCCAGTAGTGCTTCCAGGGGAAATCAGCCCCAGCATTTT. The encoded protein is CASSASRGNQPQHF.

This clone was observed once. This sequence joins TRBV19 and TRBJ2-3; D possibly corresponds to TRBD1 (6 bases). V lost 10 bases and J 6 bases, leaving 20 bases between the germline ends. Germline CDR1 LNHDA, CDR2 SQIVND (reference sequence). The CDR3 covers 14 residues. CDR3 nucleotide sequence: TGTGCCACACGGACAGCCCTTTCGGCGGATACGCAGTATTTT. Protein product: CATRTALSADTQYF.

CDR3 nucleotides: TGTGCCAGCATTCCAAAGAGGGGGGGGAGCACTGAAGCTTTCTTT. Its translation: CASIPKRGGSTEAFF. The V gene is TRBV6-5, the J gene TRBJ1-1; tentatively, D is TRBD1 (6 bases). V lost 7 bases, J lost 4 bases, and 19 bases lay in between. The CDR3 consists of 15 residues. The V gene's germline CDR1 is MNHEY and CDR2 SVGAGI.

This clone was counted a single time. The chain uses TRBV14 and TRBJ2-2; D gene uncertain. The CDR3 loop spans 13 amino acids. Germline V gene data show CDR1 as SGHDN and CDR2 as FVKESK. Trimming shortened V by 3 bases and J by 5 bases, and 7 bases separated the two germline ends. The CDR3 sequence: CASSQRFTGELFF. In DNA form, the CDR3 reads TGTGCCAGCAGCCAGAGGTTTACCGGGGAGCTGTTTTTT.

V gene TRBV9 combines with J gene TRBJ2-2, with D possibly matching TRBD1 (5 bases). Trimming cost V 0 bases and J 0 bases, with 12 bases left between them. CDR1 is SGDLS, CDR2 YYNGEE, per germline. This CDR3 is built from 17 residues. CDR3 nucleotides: TGTGCCAGCAGCGTAGATTGGCAGGGCGCGAACACCGGGGAGCTGTTTTTT. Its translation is CASSVDWQGANTGELFF. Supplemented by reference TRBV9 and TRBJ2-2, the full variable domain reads DSGVTQTPKHLITATGQRVTLRCSPRSGDLSVYWYQQSLDQGLQFLIQYYNGEERAKGNILERFSAQQFPDLHSELNLSSLELGDSALYFCASSVDWQGANTGELFFGEGSRLTVL.

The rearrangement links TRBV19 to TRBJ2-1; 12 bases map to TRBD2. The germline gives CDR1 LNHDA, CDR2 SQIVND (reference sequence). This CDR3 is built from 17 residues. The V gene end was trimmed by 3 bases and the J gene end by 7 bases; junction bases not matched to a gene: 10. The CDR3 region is CASSIWASGRARNEQFF. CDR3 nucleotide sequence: TGTGCCAGTAGTATCTGGGCTAGCGGGAGGGCCCGGAATGAGCAGTTCTTC.

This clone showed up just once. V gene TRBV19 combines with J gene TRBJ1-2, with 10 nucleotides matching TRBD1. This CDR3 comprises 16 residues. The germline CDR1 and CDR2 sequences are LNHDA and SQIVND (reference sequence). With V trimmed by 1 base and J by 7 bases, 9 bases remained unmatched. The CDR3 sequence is CASSIAPGQGFGGYTF. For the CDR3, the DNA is TGTGCCAGTAGTATAGCCCCGGGACAGGGGTTCGGTGGCTACACCTTC.

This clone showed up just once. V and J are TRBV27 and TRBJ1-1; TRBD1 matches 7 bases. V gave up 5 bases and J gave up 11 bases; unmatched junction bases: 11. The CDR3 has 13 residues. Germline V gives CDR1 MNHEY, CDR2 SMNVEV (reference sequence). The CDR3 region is CASSPRQGMSAFF. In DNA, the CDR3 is TGTGCCAGCAGTCCAAGACAGGGTATGAGCGCTTTCTTT.

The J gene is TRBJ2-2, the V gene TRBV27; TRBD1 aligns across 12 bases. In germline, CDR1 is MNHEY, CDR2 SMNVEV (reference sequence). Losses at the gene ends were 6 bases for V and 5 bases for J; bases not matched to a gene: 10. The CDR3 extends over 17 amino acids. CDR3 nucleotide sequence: TGTGCCAGCAGCCTGGGACAGGGGGCATCGGATACCGGGGAGCTGTTTTTT. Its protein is CASSLGQGASDTGELFF.

CDR3 in DNA: TGTGCCTGGAAACTAGCGGGGGGTCCGGCGGATACGCAGTATTTT. As protein: CAWKLAGGPADTQYF. The chain combines TRBV30 with TRBJ2-3; 12 bases are shared with TRBD2. In germline, CDR1 is GTSNPN, CDR2 SVGIG (reference sequence). V was pared by 4 bases and J by 6 bases, with 8 bases of the junction left unmatched. CDR3 length equals 15 residues. Combining the CDR3 with reference TRBV30 and TRBJ2-3 gives the whole variable domain SQTIHQWPATLVQPVGSPLSLECTVEGTSNPNLYWYRQAAGRGLQLLFYSVGIGQISSEVPQNLSASRPQDRQFILSSKKLLLSDSGFYLCAWKLAGGPADTQYFGPGTRLTVL.

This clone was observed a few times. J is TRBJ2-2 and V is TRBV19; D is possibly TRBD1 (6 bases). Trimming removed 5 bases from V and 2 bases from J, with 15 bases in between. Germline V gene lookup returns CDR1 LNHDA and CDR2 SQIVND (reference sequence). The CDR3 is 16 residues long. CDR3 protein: CASSRSPGVNTGELFF. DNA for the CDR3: TGTGCCAGTAGTCGTTCCCCAGGGGTCAACACCGGGGAGCTGTTTTTT.

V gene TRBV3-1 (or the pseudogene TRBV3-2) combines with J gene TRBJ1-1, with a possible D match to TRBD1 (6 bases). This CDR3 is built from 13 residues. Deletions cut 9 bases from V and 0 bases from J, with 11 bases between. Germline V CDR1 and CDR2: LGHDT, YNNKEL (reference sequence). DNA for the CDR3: TGTGCCAGTGGGACACTTATGAACACTGAAGCTTTCTTT. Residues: CASGTLMNTEAFF.